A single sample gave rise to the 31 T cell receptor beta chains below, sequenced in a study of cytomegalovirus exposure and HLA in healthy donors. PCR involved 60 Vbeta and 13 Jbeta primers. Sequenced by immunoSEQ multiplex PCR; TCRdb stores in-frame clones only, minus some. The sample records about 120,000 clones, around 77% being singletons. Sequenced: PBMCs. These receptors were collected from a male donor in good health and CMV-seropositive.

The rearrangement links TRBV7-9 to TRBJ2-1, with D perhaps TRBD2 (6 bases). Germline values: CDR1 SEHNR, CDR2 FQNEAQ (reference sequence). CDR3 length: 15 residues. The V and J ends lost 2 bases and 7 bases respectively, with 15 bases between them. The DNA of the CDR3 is TGTGCCAGCAGCTTATCGCCGGGAGTCGGGAATGAGCAGTTCTTC. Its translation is CASSLSPGVGNEQFF. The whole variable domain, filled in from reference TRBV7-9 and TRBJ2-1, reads DTGVSQNPRHKITKRGQNVTFRCDPISEHNRLYWYRQTLGQGPEFLTYFQNEAQLEKSRLLSDRFSAERPKGSFSTLEIQRTEQGDSAMYLCASSLSPGVGNEQFFGPGTRLTVL.

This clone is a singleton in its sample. The CDR3 sequence is CASSLAGSDTQYF. The CDR3 DNA reads as TGCGCCAGCAGCTTGGCAGGCTCAGATACGCAGTATTTT. This chain joins TRBV5-1 and TRBJ2-3; no clear D gene. V lost 0 bases, J lost 4 bases, and 6 bases lay in between. Germline V gene sequence: CDR1 SGHRS, CDR2 YFSETQ. The CDR3 spans 13 residues.

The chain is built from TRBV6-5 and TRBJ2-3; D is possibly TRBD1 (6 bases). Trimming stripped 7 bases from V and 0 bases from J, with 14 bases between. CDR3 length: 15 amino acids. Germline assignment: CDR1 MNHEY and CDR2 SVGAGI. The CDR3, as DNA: TGTGCCAGCAATCCCAGGGGACCAAGCACAGATACGCAGTATTTT. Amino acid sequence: CASNPRGPSTDTQYF.

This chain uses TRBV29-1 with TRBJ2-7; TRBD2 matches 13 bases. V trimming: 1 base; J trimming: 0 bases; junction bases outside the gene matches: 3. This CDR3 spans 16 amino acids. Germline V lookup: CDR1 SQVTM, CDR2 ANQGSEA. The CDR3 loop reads CSVEGGTSGASYEQYF. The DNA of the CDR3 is TGCAGCGTTGAAGGAGGGACTAGCGGGGCCTCCTACGAGCAGTACTTC.

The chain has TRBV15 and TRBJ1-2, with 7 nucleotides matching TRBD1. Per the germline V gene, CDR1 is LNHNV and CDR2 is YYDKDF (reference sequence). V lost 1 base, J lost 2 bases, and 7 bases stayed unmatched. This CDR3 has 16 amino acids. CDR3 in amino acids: CATSRGRGPGNYGYTF. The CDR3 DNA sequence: TGTGCCACCAGCAGAGGTAGGGGGCCCGGGAACTATGGCTACACCTTC.

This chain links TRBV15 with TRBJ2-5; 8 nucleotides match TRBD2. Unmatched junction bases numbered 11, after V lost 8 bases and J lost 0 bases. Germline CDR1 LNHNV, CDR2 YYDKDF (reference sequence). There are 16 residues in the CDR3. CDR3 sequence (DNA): TGTGCCACCGACAGCGGGAGTGGGGAGGACCAAGAGACCCAGTACTTC. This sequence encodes CATDSGSGEDQETQYF.

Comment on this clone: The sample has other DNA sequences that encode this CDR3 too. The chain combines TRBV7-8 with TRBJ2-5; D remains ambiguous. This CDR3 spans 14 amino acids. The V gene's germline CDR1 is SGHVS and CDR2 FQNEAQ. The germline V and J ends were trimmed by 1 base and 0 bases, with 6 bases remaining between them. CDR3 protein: CASSLGRYQETQYF. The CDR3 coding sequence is TGTGCCAGCAGCTTAGGCAGGTACCAAGAGACCCAGTACTTC.

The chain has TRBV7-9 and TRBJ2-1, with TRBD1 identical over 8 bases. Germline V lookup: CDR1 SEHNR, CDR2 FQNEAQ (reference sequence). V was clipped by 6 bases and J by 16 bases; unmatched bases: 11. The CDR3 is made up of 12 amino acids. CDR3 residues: CASRLTGAPLFF. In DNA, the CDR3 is TGTGCCAGCAGGCTGACAGGGGCCCCGCTCTTCTTC.

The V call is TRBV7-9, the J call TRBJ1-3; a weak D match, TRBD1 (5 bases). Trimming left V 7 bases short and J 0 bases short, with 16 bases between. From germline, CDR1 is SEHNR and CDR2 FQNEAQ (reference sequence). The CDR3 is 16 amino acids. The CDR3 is CASTNPGLSSGNTIYF. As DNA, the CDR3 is TGTGCCAGCACCAATCCGGGACTCAGCTCTGGAAACACCATATATTTT. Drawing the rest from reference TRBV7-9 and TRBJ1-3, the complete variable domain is DTGVSQNPRHKITKRGQNVTFRCDPISEHNRLYWYRQTLGQGPEFLTYFQNEAQLEKSRLLSDRFSAERPKGSFSTLEIQRTEQGDSAMYLCASTNPGLSSGNTIYFGEGSWLTVV.

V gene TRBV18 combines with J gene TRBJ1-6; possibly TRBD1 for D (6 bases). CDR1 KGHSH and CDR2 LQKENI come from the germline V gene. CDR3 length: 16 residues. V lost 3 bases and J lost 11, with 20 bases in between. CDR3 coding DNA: TGTGCCAGCTCACCGGCCCCTTGGACAGAGGGGACACCCCTCCACTTT. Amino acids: CASSPAPWTEGTPLHF.

The CDR3 sequence is CASSSLAGGYEQYF. In DNA, the CDR3 is TGTGCCAGCAGCTCCCTAGCGGGGGGCTACGAGCAGTACTTC. This chain links TRBV11-2 with TRBJ2-7; 11 bases are a match to TRBD2. From germline, CDR1 is SGHAT and CDR2 FQNNGV. The CDR3 contains 14 residues. J lost 3 bases, V lost 4 bases, and 2 bases had no gene match.

Written as DNA, the CDR3 is TGTGCCAGCCGACCCGGCAGGGGGGCCTCACCCCTCCACTTT. It encodes CASRPGRGASPLHF. V is TRBV2 and J is TRBJ1-6; 7 bases align to TRBD1. This CDR3 spans 14 amino acids. J was trimmed by 10 bases and V by 8 bases; bases with no gene match: 11. The V gene's germline CDR1 is SNHLY and CDR2 FYNNEI.

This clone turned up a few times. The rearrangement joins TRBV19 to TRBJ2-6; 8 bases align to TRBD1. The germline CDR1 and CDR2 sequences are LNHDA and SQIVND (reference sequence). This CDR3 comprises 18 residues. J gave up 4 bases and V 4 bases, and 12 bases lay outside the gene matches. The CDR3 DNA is TGTGCCAGTAGTACCCCGACAGGGGATGTGTCAGGGGCCAACGTCCTGACTTTC. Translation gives CASSTPTGDVSGANVLTF.

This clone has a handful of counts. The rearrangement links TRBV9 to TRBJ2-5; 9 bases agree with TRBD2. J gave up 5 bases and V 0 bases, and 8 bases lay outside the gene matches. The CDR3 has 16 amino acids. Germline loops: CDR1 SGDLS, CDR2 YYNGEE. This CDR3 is CASSVDSAGGGETQYF. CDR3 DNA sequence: TGTGCCAGCAGCGTAGACTCTGCGGGAGGGGGGGAGACCCAGTACTTC.

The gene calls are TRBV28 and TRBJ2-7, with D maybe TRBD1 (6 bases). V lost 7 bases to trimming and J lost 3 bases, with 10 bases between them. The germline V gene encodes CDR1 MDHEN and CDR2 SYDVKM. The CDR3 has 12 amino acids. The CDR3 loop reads CASNRVDYEQYF. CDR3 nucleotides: TGTGCCAGCAACAGGGTAGACTACGAGCAGTACTTC.

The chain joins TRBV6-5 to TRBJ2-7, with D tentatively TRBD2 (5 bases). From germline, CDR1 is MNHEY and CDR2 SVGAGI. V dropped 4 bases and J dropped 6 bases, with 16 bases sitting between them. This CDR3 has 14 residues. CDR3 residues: CASSSLRGKSEQYF. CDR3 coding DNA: TGTGCCAGCAGTTCCCTCCGGGGAAAGAGCGAGCAGTACTTC.

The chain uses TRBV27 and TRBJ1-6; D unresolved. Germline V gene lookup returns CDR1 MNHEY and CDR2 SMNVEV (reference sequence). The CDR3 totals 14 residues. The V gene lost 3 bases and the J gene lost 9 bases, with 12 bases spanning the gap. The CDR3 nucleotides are TGTGCCAGCAGTTTGTACGGGGAGGGTTCACCCCTCCACTTT. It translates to CASSLYGEGSPLHF.

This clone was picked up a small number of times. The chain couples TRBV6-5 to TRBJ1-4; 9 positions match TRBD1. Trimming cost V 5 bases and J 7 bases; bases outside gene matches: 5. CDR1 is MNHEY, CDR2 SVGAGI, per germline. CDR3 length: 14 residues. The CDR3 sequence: CASSDLQGAEKLFF. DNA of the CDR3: TGTGCCAGCAGTGATTTACAGGGGGCTGAAAAACTGTTTTTT.

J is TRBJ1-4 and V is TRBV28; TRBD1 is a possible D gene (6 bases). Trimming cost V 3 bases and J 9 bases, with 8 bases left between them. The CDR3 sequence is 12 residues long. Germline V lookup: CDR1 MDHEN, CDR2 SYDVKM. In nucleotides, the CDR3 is TGTGCCAGCAGTTTTGGGACACAAAAACTGTTTTTT. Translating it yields CASSFGTQKLFF.

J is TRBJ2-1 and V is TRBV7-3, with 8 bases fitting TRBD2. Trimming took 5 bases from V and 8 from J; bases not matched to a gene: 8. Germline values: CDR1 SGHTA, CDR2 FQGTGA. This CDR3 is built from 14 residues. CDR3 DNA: TGTGCCAGCAGCCCACCGGGACTAGGATATGAGCAGTTCTTC. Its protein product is CASSPPGLGYEQFF.

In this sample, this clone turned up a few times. The CDR3: CATSNLGGLGNQPQHF. In DNA, the CDR3 is TGTGCCACCAGCAATCTAGGAGGTCTGGGCAATCAGCCCCAGCATTTT. The J gene is TRBJ1-5, the V gene TRBV15; no definite D call. The V gene lost 4 bases and the J gene lost 2 bases, with 15 bases spanning the gap. This CDR3 spans 16 amino acids. The germline V gene has CDR1 LNHNV and CDR2 YYDKDF (reference sequence).

The CDR3 DNA is TGCGCCAGCAGCTTGGTTGGGTCAGGATTCTCCTACGAGCAGTACTTC. Protein sequence: CASSLVGSGFSYEQYF. This chain joins TRBV5-1 and TRBJ2-5; D ambiguous. The DNA matches TRBJ2-7 better at its end, which makes the J call doubtful. The CDR3 loop spans 16 amino acids. The germline V gene has CDR1 SGHRS and CDR2 YFSETQ.

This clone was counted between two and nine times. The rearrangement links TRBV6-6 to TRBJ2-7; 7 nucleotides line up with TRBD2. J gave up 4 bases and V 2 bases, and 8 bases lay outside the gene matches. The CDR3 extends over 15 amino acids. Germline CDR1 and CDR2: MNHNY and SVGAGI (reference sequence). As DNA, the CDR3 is TGTGCCAGCAGTTACGGGGGGGTTTCGGAGTACGAGCAGTACTTC. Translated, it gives CASSYGGVSEYEQYF.

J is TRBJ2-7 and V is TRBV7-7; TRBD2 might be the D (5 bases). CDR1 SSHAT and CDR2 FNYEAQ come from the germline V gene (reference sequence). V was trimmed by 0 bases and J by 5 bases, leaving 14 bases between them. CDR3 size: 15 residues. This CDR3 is CASSLAPVASNEQYF. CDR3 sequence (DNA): TGTGCCAGCAGCTTAGCCCCGGTAGCGTCAAACGAGCAGTACTTC.

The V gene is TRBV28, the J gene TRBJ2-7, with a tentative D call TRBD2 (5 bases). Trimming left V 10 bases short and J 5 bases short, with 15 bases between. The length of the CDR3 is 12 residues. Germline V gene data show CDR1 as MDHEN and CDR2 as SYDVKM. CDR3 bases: TGTGCCACCGAGAGCAACGGGAACGAGCAGTACTTC. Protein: CATESNGNEQYF.

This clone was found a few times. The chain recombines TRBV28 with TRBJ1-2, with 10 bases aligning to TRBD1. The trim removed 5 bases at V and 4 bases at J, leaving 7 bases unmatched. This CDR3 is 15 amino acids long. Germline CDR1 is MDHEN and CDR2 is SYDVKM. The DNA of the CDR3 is TGTGCCAGCAGTCCCGCCGGGACAGGGGCCTATGGCTACACCTTC. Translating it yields CASSPAGTGAYGYTF.

In DNA form, the CDR3 reads TGTGCCAGCAGCCGGGACAGGATCGCAACTAATGAAAAACTGTTTTTT. Translating gives CASSRDRIATNEKLFF. This chain uses TRBV14 with TRBJ1-4; 8 bases map to TRBD1. In germline, CDR1 is SGHDN, CDR2 FVKESK. The CDR3 totals 16 residues. Germline trimming cut 4 bases from V and 0 bases from J; bases unmatched to any gene: 4.

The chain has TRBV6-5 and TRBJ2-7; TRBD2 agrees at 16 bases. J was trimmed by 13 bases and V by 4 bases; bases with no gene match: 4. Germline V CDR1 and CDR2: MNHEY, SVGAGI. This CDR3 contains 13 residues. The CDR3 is CASSWGTSGRAYF. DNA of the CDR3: TGTGCCAGCAGTTGGGGGACTAGCGGGAGGGCCTACTTC.

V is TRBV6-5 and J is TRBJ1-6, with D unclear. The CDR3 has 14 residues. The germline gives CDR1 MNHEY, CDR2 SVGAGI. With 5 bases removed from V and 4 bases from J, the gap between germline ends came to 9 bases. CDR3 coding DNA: TGTGCCAGCAGTCACAGAACATATAATTCACCCCTCCACTTT. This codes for CASSHRTYNSPLHF.

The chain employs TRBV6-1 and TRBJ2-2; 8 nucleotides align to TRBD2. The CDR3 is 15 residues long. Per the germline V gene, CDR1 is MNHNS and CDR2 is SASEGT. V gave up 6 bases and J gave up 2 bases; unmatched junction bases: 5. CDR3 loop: CASSDRTSNTGELFF. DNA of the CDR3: TGTGCCAGCAGCGACAGGACTAGCAACACCGGGGAGCTGTTTTTT.

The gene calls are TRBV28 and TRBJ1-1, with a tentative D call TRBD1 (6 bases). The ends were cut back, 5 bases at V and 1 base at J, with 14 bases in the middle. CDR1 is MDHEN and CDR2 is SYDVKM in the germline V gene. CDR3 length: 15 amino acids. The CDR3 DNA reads TGTGCCAGCAGTAACGGCGTACAGGGGAACACTGAAGCTTTCTTT. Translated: CASSNGVQGNTEAFF.